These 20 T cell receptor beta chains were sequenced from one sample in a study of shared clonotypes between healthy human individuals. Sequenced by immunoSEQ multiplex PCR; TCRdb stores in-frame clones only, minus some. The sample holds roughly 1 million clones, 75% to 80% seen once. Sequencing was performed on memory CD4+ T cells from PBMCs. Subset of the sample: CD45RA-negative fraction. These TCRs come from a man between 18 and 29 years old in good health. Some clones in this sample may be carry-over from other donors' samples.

The CDR3 nucleotides are TGTGCCAGCAGTAGGACAGGAAGGTACCAAGAGACCCAGTACTTC. Translated, it gives CASSRTGRYQETQYF. V and J are TRBV27 and TRBJ2-5; 7 bases fit TRBD1. Germline V gene lookup returns CDR1 MNHEY and CDR2 SMNVEV (reference sequence). The CDR3 length is 15 residues. V shed 5 bases and J 0 bases; nucleotides not matched to a gene: 6.

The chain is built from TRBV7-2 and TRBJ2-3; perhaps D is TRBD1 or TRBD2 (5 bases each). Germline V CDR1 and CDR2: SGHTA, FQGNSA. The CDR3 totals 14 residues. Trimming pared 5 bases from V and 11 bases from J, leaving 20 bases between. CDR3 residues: CASSEGTVISVQYF. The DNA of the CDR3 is TGTGCCAGCAGCGAAGGGACCGTAATTTCCGTGCAGTATTTT.

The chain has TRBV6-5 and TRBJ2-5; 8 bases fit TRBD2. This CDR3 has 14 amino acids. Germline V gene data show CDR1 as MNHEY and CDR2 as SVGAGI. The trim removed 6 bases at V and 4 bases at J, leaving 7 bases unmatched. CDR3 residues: CASRLSLAGETQYF. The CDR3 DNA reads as TGTGCCAGCAGACTGTCCCTAGCGGGAGAGACCCAGTACTTC.

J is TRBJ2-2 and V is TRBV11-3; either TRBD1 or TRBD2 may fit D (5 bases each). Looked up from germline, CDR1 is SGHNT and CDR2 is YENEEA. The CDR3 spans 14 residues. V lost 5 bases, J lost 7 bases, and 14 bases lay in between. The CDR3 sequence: CASSRTRGHGELFF. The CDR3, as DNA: TGTGCCAGCAGCCGAACTCGGGGCCACGGGGAGCTGTTTTTT.

The CDR3 loop reads CATSRGAGPTDTQYF. CDR3 DNA sequence: TGTGCCACCAGCAGAGGGGCGGGGCCCACAGATACGCAGTATTTT. This chain connects TRBV15 to TRBJ2-3, with a tentative D call TRBD2 (6 bases). CDR1 is LNHNV, CDR2 YYDKDF, per germline (reference sequence). This CDR3 has 15 residues. V dropped 1 base and J dropped 2 bases, with 10 bases sitting between them.

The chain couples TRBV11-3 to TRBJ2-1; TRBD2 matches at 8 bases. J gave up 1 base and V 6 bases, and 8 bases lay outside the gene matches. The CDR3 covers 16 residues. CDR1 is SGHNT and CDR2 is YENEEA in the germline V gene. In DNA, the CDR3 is TGTGCCAGCAGTCCCAGAAGCGGGAGTTCCTACAATGAGCAGTTCTTC. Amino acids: CASSPRSGSSYNEQFF.

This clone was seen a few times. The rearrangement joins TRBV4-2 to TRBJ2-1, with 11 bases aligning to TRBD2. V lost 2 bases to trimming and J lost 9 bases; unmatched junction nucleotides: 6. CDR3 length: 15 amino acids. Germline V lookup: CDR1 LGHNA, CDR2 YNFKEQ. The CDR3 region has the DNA TGTGCCAGCAGCCAACGGCTAGCGGGAGGATTTGAGCAGTTCTTC. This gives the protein CASSQRLAGGFEQFF.

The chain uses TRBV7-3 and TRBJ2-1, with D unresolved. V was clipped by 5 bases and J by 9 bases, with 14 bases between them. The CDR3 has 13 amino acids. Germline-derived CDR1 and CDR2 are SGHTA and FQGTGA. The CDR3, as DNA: TGTGCCAGCAGCCGATCGAGTACCGGTGAGCAGTTCTTC. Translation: CASSRSSTGEQFF.

CDR3 loop: CASSELGGTTEAFF. In DNA form, the CDR3 reads TGTGCCAGCAGTGAATTAGGGGGAACCACTGAAGCTTTCTTT. The gene calls are TRBV25-1 and TRBJ1-1; tentative D call: TRBD1 (6 bases). Germline lookup yields CDR1 MGHDK and CDR2 SYGVNS. The V gene lost 1 base and the J gene lost 4 bases, with 10 bases spanning the gap. The CDR3 consists of 14 residues. The variable domain in full, completed from reference TRBV25-1 and TRBJ1-1, reads EADIYQTPRYLVIGTGKKITLECSQTMGHDKMYWYQQDPGMELHLIHYSYGVNSTEKGDLSSESTVSRIRTEHFPLTLESARPSHTSQYLCASSELGGTTEAFFGQGTRLTVV.

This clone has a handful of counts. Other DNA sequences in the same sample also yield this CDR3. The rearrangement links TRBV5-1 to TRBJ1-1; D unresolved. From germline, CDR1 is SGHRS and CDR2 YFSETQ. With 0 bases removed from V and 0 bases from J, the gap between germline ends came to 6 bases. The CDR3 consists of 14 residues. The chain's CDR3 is CASSLEGLNTEAFF. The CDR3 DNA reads TGCGCCAGCAGCTTGGAAGGTTTGAACACTGAAGCTTTCTTT.

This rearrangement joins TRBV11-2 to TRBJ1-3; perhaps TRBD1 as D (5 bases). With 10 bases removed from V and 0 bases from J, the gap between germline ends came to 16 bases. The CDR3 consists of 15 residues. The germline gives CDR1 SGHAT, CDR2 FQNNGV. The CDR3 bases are TGTGCCACCACGGAGGGGACCAGCTCTGGAAACACCATATATTTT. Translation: CATTEGTSSGNTIYF.

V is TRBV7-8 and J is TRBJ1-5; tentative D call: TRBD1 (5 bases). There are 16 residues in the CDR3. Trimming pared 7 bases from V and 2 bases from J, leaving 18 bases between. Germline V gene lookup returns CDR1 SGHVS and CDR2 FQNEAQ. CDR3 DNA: TGTGCCAGCACCGGGGGGGGAATGGCTGGCAATCAGCCCCAGCATTTT. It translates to CASTGGGMAGNQPQHF.

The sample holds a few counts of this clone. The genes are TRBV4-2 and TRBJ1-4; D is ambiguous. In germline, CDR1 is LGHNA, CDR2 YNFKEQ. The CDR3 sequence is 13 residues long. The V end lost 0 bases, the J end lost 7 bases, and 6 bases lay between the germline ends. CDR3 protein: CASSQDRREKLFF. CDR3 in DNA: TGTGCCAGCAGCCAAGATCGTCGTGAAAAACTGTTTTTT.

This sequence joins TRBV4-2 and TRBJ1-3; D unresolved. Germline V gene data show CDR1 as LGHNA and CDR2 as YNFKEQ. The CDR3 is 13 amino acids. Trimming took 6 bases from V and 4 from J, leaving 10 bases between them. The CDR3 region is CASSLSRGNTIYF. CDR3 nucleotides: TGTGCCAGCAGTCTTAGCAGAGGAAACACCATATATTTT.

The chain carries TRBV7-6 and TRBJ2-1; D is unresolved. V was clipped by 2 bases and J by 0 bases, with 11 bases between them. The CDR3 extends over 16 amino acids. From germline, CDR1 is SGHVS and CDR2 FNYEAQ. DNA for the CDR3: TGTGCCAGCAGCTTATTACTTCCGAGCTCCTACAATGAGCAGTTCTTC. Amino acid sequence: CASSLLLPSSYNEQFF.

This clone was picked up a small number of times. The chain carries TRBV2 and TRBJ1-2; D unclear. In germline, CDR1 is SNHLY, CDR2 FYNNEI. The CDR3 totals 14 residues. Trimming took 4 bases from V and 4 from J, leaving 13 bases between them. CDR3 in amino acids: CASSAEGGGYGYTF. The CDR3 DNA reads TGTGCCAGCAGTGCGGAGGGTGGTGGCTATGGCTACACCTTC.

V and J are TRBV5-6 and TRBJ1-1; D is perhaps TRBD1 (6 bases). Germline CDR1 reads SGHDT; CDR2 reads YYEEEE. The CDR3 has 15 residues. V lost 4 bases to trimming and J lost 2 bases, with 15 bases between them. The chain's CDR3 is CASSPTGTLNTEAFF. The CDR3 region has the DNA TGTGCCAGCAGCCCCACCGGGACACTAAACACTGAAGCTTTCTTT.

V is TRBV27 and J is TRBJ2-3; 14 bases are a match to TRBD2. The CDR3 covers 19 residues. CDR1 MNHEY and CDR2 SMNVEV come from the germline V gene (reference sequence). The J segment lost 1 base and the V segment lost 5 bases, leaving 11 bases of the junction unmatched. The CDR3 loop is CASSPIGLAGGTGTDTQYF. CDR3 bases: TGTGCCAGCAGTCCCATCGGACTAGCGGGAGGAACGGGCACAGATACGCAGTATTTT.

CDR3 protein: CASSAGVMNTEAFF. CDR3 bases: TGTGCCAGCAGTGCGGGAGTCATGAACACTGAAGCTTTCTTT. V and J are TRBV6-1 and TRBJ1-1; D uncertain. Germline assignment: CDR1 MNHNS and CDR2 SASEGT. The CDR3 is 14 residues long. The ends were cut back, 4 bases at V and 0 bases at J, with 9 bases in the middle.

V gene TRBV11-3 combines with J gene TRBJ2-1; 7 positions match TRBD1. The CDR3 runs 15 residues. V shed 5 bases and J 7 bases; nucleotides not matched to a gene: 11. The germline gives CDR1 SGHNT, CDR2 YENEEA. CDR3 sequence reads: CASSHSGGFVNEQFF. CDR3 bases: TGTGCCAGCAGCCATTCAGGGGGTTTCGTAAATGAGCAGTTCTTC.